This TCR beta chain was captured in a study of blood T cell repertoires in COVID-19. This CDR3 region has 21 residues. The V gene end was trimmed by 8 bases and the J gene end by 2 bases; junction bases not matched to a gene: 21. CDR1 is SGHTA, CDR2 FQGTGA, per germline. In the original workflow: Nucleated cell counts were estimated from reference gene primer amplification. Libraries were prepared by immunoSEQ multiplex PCR; TCRdb keeps only in-frame clonotypes and omits some of them. V and J calls and clone size are as listed in that table; D and trimming were resolved from the DNA. The profile shows over 150,000 clones, approximately 88% of them singletons.

The TCR originated in a woman aged 40 to 50 with COVID-19, enrolled during active disease. Sequenced material: peripheral blood. V is TRBV7-3 and J is TRBJ2-1, with TRBD2 identical over 13 bases. For the CDR3, the DNA is TGTGCCAGCGCAGCCCCGGGAACTAGCGGGAGGGCCGGGCACGCCTACAATGAGCAGTTCTTC. The encoded protein is CASAAPGTSGRAGHAYNEQFF.